One and the same sample provided the 30 T cell receptor beta chains below, sequenced in a study of cytomegalovirus exposure and HLA in healthy donors. The study ran its PCR with 60 Vbeta and 13 Jbeta primers. Repertoires were generated with immunoSEQ multiplex PCR, while TCRdb's copy carries only in-frame clones and drops some. The table lists about 110,000 clones, around three quarters of them singletons. Sequenced sample: PBMCs. The source of these receptors is a woman between 25 and 40 years old in good health and CMV-seronegative.

V is TRBV15 and J is TRBJ2-5; 8 nucleotides agree with TRBD1. After removal of 2 bases from V and 5 bases from J, the junction contained 7 bases not matched to a gene. The CDR3 has 15 amino acids. CDR1 is LNHNV and CDR2 is YYDKDF in the germline V gene (reference sequence). CDR3 coding DNA: TGTGCCACCAGCAGACCAGGGGGCGAGGGGGAGACCCAGTACTTC. This codes for CATSRPGGEGETQYF.

V usage is TRBV7-9 and J usage is TRBJ1-1, with 10 positions matching TRBD1. The CDR3 consists of 15 residues. The junction had 4 bases not matched to a gene; V was cut back by 1 base and J by 5 bases. Germline loops: CDR1 SEHNR, CDR2 FQNEAQ (reference sequence). The DNA of the CDR3 is TGTGCCAGCAGCTTAGAGACAGGGGGCTGGACTGAAGCTTTCTTT. Translated, it gives CASSLETGGWTEAFF.

As DNA, the CDR3 is TGTGCCAGCAGATCGACTAGCGGGCGGTCGCATGGCGAGCAGTACTTC. The encoded protein is CASRSTSGRSHGEQYF. The rearrangement uses TRBV11-2 and TRBJ2-7, with 10 bases fitting TRBD2. Trimming took 6 bases from V and 6 from J; bases not matched to a gene: 14. This CDR3 comprises 16 residues. CDR1 and CDR2 from the germline V gene are SGHAT and FQNNGV.

V usage is TRBV29-1 and J usage is TRBJ1-4, with D perhaps matching TRBD1 (5 bases). V dropped 5 bases and J dropped 4 bases, with 8 bases sitting between them. This CDR3 has 12 residues. Germline assignment: CDR1 SQVTM and CDR2 ANQGSEA. CDR3: CSVQGYNEKLFF. The CDR3 DNA reads TGCAGCGTTCAGGGATATAATGAAAAACTGTTTTTT. The whole variable domain, filled in from reference TRBV29-1 and TRBJ1-4, reads SAVISQKPSRDICQRGTSLTIQCQVDSQVTMMFWYRQQPGQSLTLIATANQGSEATYESGFVIDKFPISRPNLTFSTLTVSNMSPEDSSIYLCSVQGYNEKLFFGSGTQLSVL.

This rearrangement joins TRBV19 to TRBJ2-5; 13 bases align to TRBD2. The V gene's germline CDR1 is LNHDA and CDR2 SQIVND (reference sequence). Germline trimming cut 6 bases from V and 5 bases from J; bases unmatched to any gene: 3. This CDR3 comprises 14 residues. This CDR3 reads CASSLLAGGETQYF. In DNA form, the CDR3 reads TGTGCCAGTAGCCTACTAGCGGGAGGGGAGACCCAGTACTTC.

In its sample, this clone was seen a few times. The chain is built from TRBV5-8 and TRBJ2-4; tentatively, D is TRBD1 (5 bases). This CDR3 is built from 14 residues. CDR1 and CDR2 (germline): SGHTS, YDEGEE. Trimming removed 7 bases at V and 6 bases at J, with 17 bases between. The CDR3 sequence: CASGPQGSGNIQYF. The DNA for the CDR3 is TGTGCCAGCGGACCGCAGGGATCGGGAAACATTCAGTACTTC.

This clone appeared a single time. This rearrangement joins TRBV5-1 to TRBJ2-5, with D perhaps matching TRBD1 (6 bases). Germline CDR1 is SGHRS and CDR2 is YFSETQ. The CDR3 extends over 12 amino acids. The V and J ends lost 3 bases and 3 bases respectively, with 6 bases between them. CDR3 sequence (DNA): TGCGCCAGCAGCTGGACAGAAGAGACCCAGTACTTC. It yields the protein CASSWTEETQYF. The variable domain in full, with the rest retrieved from reference TRBV5-1 and TRBJ2-5, is KAGVTQTPRYLIKTRGQQVTLSCSPISGHRSVSWYQQTPGQGLQFLFEYFSETQRNKGNFPGRFSGRQFSNSRSEMNVSTLELGDSALYLCASSWTEETQYFGPGTRLLVL.

The chain recombines TRBV7-9 with TRBJ1-1; D not certain. This CDR3 is 14 amino acids long. Germline lookup yields CDR1 SEHNR and CDR2 FQNEAQ (reference sequence). V lost 5 bases and J 3 bases, leaving 13 bases between the germline ends. DNA for the CDR3: TGTGCCAGCAGCCACGGTAACGCATACACTGAAGCTTTCTTT. Its protein product is CASSHGNAYTEAFF.

This chain links TRBV28 with TRBJ2-7; 10 bases agree with TRBD2. With 1 base clipped from V and 6 bases from J, the junction kept 9 bases outside the gene matches. The CDR3 is 16 amino acids. The germline CDR1 and CDR2 sequences are MDHEN and SYDVKM. The CDR3 DNA is TGTGCCAGCAGTTTATACCCTCAGGCTAGCGGGAGCGAGCAGTACTTC. It codes for CASSLYPQASGSEQYF.

Here the CDR3 DNA reads TGTGCCAGCAGTCAAGGACAGGGGAGGGAAAAACTGTTTTTT. Translating gives CASSQGQGREKLFF. The V call is TRBV28, the J call TRBJ1-4; 9 bases fit TRBD1. Germline assignment: CDR1 MDHEN and CDR2 SYDVKM. This CDR3 region has 14 residues. J lost 8 bases, V lost 5 bases, and 6 bases had no gene match.

This clone was seen more than once but under ten times. The chain joins TRBV10-1 to TRBJ2-1, with D possibly being TRBD2 (5 bases). This CDR3 has 13 residues. V lost 6 bases and J 6 bases, leaving 12 bases between the germline ends. Germline values: CDR1 WNHNN, CDR2 SYGVQD (reference sequence). CDR3 in amino acids: CASRVLVPNEQFF. The CDR3 nucleotides read TGCGCCAGCAGGGTACTAGTTCCCAATGAGCAGTTCTTC.

Only a few counts were recorded for this clone. The chain carries TRBV7-9 and TRBJ1-1; D remains unclear. The CDR3 is made up of 13 amino acids. In germline, CDR1 is SEHNR, CDR2 FQNEAQ (reference sequence). Trimming left V 3 bases short and J 6 bases short, with 11 bases between. CDR3 amino acids: CASSFEGRAEAFF. Here the CDR3 DNA reads TGTGCCAGCAGCTTTGAGGGCAGAGCTGAAGCTTTCTTT.

This clone was seen a single time. The V and J genes are TRBV6-1 and TRBJ2-2, with TRBD2 matching 10 bases. Germline trimming cut 4 bases from V and 0 bases from J; bases unmatched to any gene: 11. Germline V CDR1 and CDR2: MNHNS, SASEGT. CDR3 length equals 19 residues. As DNA, the CDR3 is TGTGCCAGCAGTGCCTTGGGACTAGCGCTCGCCACGAACACCGGGGAGCTGTTTTTT. Protein product: CASSALGLALATNTGELFF.

The V call is TRBV2, the J call TRBJ2-7; D is unclear. The V end lost 1 base, the J end lost 9 bases, and 7 bases lay between the germline ends. The germline V gene has CDR1 SNHLY and CDR2 FYNNEI. The CDR3 is 11 amino acids. CDR3 in amino acids: CASSEDPGQYF. CDR3 coding DNA: TGTGCCAGCAGTGAAGACCCCGGGCAGTACTTC.

This rearrangement joins TRBV7-2 to TRBJ2-7; 9 bases are a match to TRBD1. This CDR3 contains 15 residues. J gave up 3 bases and V 1 base, and 4 bases lay outside the gene matches. Germline V gene lookup returns CDR1 SGHTA and CDR2 FQGNSA. In nucleotides, the CDR3 is TGTGCCAGCAGCTTAGAGGGACAGGGTTTCTACGAGCAGTACTTC. This codes for CASSLEGQGFYEQYF.

The chain joins TRBV5-8 to TRBJ1-4; D may be TRBD1 (6 bases). The V gene's germline CDR1 is SGHTS and CDR2 YDEGEE. The germline V and J ends were trimmed by 2 bases and 2 bases, with 19 bases remaining between them. This CDR3 region has 18 residues. CDR3 sequence (DNA): TGTGCCAGCAGCTTTGGTCGGACGAGGGGGACGACTAATGAAAAACTGTTTTTT. Translation: CASSFGRTRGTTNEKLFF.

The chain links TRBV5-4 to TRBJ2-7, with 9 bases lining up with TRBD2. Per the germline V gene, CDR1 is SGHNT and CDR2 is YYREEE (reference sequence). CDR3 size: 18 residues. V trimming: 4 bases; J trimming: 2 bases; junction bases outside the gene matches: 16. CDR3 sequence (DNA): TGTGCCAGCAGCCTACTAACGAATCTAGCGGGGCTTGCCTACGAGCAGTACTTC. It specifies CASSLLTNLAGLAYEQYF.

The V call is TRBV15, the J call TRBJ1-1; TRBD1 matches at 9 bases. Losses at the gene ends were 1 base for V and 5 bases for J; bases not matched to a gene: 5. The CDR3 is made up of 15 amino acids. The V gene's germline CDR1 is LNHNV and CDR2 YYDKDF (reference sequence). CDR3 amino acids: CATSRVDRGGTEAFF. The CDR3 bases are TGTGCCACCAGCAGAGTGGACAGGGGAGGGACTGAAGCTTTCTTT.

This clone showed up just a few times. The chain carries TRBV19 and TRBJ1-1; D is perhaps TRBD1 (5 bases). CDR3 length: 13 amino acids. The V end lost 5 bases, the J end lost 12 bases, and 19 bases lay between the germline ends. Germline CDR1 and CDR2: LNHDA and SQIVND (reference sequence). CDR3 nucleotide sequence: TGTGCCAGTAGTCACGCGAACCGACAGTCTACTTTCTTT. Translating gives CASSHANRQSTFF.

V and J are TRBV2 and TRBJ1-5; no firm D call. CDR1 and CDR2 from the germline V gene are SNHLY and FYNNEI. Trimming removed 8 bases from V and 2 bases from J, with 7 bases in between. The CDR3 is 12 amino acids. CDR3 DNA: TGTGCCAGCTCTCGGGGCAATCAGCCCCAGCATTTT. Translation gives CASSRGNQPQHF. The variable domain in full, completed from reference TRBV2 and TRBJ1-5, reads EPEVTQTPSHQVTQMGQEVILRCVPISNHLYFYWYRQILGQKVEFLVSFYNNEISEKSEIFDDQFSVERPDGSNFTLKIRSTKLEDSAMYFCASSRGNQPQHFGDGTRLSIL.

The V call is TRBV4-2, the J call TRBJ2-5; 10 bases align to TRBD2. This CDR3 spans 16 amino acids. V lost 0 bases, J lost 5 bases, and 6 bases stayed unmatched. The germline V gene has CDR1 LGHNA and CDR2 YNFKEQ. CDR3 sequence reads: CASSQEASGSWETQYF. The CDR3 nucleotides are TGTGCCAGCAGCCAAGAGGCTAGCGGGAGTTGGGAGACCCAGTACTTC.

This chain connects TRBV28 to TRBJ1-5; TRBD1 is a possible D gene (6 bases). V lost 1 base to trimming and J lost 4 bases, with 14 bases between them. The CDR3 extends over 16 amino acids. Germline CDR1 reads MDHEN; CDR2 reads SYDVKM. CDR3 in DNA: TGTGCCAGCAGTTTATCAACAGGGTTGGGGAATCAGCCCCAGCATTTT. Its translation is CASSLSTGLGNQPQHF.

V and J are TRBV28 and TRBJ1-1; 7 bases are shared with TRBD1. CDR3 length: 16 residues. The V segment lost 5 bases and the J segment 4 bases; nucleotides outside the gene matches: 13. Germline V gives CDR1 MDHEN, CDR2 SYDVKM. The CDR3 loop is CASSTRQGGKGTEAFF. The CDR3 DNA reads TGTGCCAGCAGTACCCGACAGGGCGGGAAGGGCACTGAAGCTTTCTTT. The whole variable domain, filled in from reference TRBV28 and TRBJ1-1, reads DVKVTQSSRYLVKRTGEKVFLECVQDMDHENMFWYRQDPGLGLRLIYFSYDVKMKEKGDIPEGYSVSREKKERFSLILESASTNQTSMYLCASSTRQGGKGTEAFFGQGTRLTVV.

This clone appeared a single time. The CDR3 reads CASSPTSGKSSYNEQFF. The CDR3 bases are TGTGCCAGCAGCCCGACTAGCGGGAAAAGCTCCTACAATGAGCAGTTCTTC. This rearrangement joins TRBV5-4 to TRBJ2-1; 11 bases agree with TRBD2. The CDR3 runs 17 residues. Germline loops: CDR1 SGHNT, CDR2 YYREEE (reference sequence). After removal of 4 bases from V and 0 bases from J, the junction contained 6 bases not matched to a gene.

The chain has TRBV6-5 and TRBJ1-2; 9 bases align to TRBD1. The CDR3 length is 13 residues. CDR1 is MNHEY, CDR2 SVGAGI, per germline. With V trimmed by 6 bases and J by 3 bases, 2 bases remained unmatched. The CDR3 DNA reads TGTGCCAGCAGGTGGACAGGGGACTATGGCTACACCTTC. Its protein is CASRWTGDYGYTF.

The V gene is TRBV6-5, the J gene TRBJ1-2; D is undetermined. Looked up from germline, CDR1 is MNHEY and CDR2 is SVGAGI. The ends were cut back, 4 bases at V and 0 bases at J, with 12 bases in the middle. CDR3 length: 15 amino acids. In nucleotides, the CDR3 is TGTGCCAGCAGTTCCCCCCAGCGACCTAACTATGGCTACACCTTC. Amino acids: CASSSPQRPNYGYTF.

The V gene is TRBV5-4, the J gene TRBJ2-6, with TRBD2 matching over 8 bases. V shed 2 bases, J shed 0 bases, and the junction held 4 bases outside the gene matches. The CDR3 extends over 17 amino acids. Germline CDR1 is SGHNT and CDR2 is YYREEE (reference sequence). The CDR3 sequence is CASSFGGGSSGANVLTF. The DNA of the CDR3 is TGTGCCAGCAGCTTCGGGGGGGGGAGCTCTGGGGCCAACGTCCTGACTTTC.

The rearrangement uses TRBV4-3 and TRBJ1-1, with D tentatively TRBD1 (6 bases). V was clipped by 1 base and J by 4 bases, with 13 bases between them. The CDR3 contains 15 residues. Germline CDR1 is LGHNA and CDR2 is YSLEER. The CDR3 bases are TGCGCCAGCAGCCAAGCGGGGGGCCGCGGCACTGAAGCTTTCTTT. Its translation is CASSQAGGRGTEAFF.

The chain couples TRBV28 to TRBJ2-5; D may be TRBD1 (6 bases). V lost 5 bases and J lost 7, with 14 bases in between. This CDR3 has 13 residues. The germline gives CDR1 MDHEN, CDR2 SYDVKM. The CDR3 DNA sequence: TGTGCCAGCAGTACAGGGTCTACTGGGACCCAGTACTTC. It is translated as CASSTGSTGTQYF.

This clone was recorded once. The chain couples TRBV5-1 to TRBJ2-5; D unclear. Germline values: CDR1 SGHRS, CDR2 YFSETQ. This CDR3 spans 13 amino acids. The V and J ends lost 2 bases and 4 bases respectively, with 9 bases between them. The CDR3 is CASSFGHGETQYF. Here the CDR3 DNA reads TGCGCCAGCAGCTTTGGGCACGGAGAGACCCAGTACTTC.